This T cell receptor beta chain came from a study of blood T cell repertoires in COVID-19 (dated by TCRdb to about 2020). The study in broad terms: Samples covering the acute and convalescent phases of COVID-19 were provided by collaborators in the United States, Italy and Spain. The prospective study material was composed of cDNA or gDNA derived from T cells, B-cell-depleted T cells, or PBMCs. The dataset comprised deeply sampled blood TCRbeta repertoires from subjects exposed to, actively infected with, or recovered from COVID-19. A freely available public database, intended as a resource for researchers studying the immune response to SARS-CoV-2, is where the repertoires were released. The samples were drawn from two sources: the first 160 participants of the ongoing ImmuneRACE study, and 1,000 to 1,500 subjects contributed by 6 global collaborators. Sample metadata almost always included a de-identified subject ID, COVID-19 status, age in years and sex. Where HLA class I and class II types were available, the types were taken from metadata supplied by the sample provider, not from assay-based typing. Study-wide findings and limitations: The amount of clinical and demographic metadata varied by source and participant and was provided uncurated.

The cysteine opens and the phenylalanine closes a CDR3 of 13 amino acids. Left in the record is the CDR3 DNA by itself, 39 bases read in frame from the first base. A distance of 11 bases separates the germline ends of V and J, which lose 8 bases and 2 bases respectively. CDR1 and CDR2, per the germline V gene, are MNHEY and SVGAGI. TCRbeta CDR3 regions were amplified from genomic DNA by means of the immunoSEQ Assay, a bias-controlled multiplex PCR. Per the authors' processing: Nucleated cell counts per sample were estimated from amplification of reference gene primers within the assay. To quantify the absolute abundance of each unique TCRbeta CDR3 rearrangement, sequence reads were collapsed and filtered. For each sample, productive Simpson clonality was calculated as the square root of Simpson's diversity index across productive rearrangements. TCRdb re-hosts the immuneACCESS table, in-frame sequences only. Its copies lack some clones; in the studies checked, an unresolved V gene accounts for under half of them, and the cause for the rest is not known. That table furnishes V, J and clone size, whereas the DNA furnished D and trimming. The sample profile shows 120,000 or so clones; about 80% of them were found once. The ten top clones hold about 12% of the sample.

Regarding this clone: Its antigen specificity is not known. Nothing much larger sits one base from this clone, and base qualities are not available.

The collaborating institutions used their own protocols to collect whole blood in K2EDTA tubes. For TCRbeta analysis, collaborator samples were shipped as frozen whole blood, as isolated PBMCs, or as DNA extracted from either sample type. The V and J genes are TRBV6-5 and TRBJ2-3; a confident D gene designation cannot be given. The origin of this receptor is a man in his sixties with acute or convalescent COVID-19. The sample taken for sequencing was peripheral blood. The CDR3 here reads CASSGGNTDTQYF. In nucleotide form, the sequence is TGTGCCAGCTCCGGCGGAAACACAGATACGCAGTATTTT.